This T cell receptor (beta chain) was obtained from a study of blood T cells in healthy people across ages. Together with a sample-barcoded 5' primer, a J-beta primer mix was included in a second PCR lasting about 6 to 11 cycles. Each TCR beta cDNA got a 12-nucleotide random molecular identifier. TCRdb called the 5' RACE reads again in MiXCR, with one record for every CDR3 protein. The top ten clones hold roughly 10% of a sample with some 940,000 distinct CDR3 sequences, 25% to 30% of them seen once. Notes on the study in general: Donor CMV status, an unknown factor, possibly confounded changes in expanded clonotypes. Diversity of TCR beta correlated strongly with naive T cell percentage.

CDR3 size: 15 residues. Details on this clonotype: Its antigen is undetermined. One end of the junction varies from germline; a read error may be responsible.

Separately, the same data were catalogued under a study of T cells of mothers and their children. That study adds: The whole RNA yield was converted to cDNA, roughly 1.5 ug per 15 ul.

This sequence was found in a woman aged 35 to 49 in good health. The V gene is TRBV12-3 or TRBV12-4, the J gene TRBJ1-4; a possible D gene is TRBD1 (5 bases). Sequencing was performed on blood. The CDR3 loop is CASSLTQATNDKLFF. In DNA form, the CDR3 reads TGTGCCAGCAGTTTAACACAGGCAACTAATGATAAACTGTTTTTT.